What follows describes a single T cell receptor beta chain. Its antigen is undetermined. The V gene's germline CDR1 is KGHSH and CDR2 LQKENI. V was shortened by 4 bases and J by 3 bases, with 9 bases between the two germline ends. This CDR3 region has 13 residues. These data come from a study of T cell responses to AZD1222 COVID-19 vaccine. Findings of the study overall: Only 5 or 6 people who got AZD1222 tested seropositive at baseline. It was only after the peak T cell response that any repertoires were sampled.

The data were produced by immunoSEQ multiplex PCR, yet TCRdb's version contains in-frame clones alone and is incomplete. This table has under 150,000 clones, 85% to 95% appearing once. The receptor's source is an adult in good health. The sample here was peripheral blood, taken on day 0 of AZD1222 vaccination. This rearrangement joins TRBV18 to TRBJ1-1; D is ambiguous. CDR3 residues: CASSQSPHTEAFF. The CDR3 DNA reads TGTGCCAGCTCACAAAGCCCGCACACTGAAGCTTTCTTT.